This TCR beta chain was captured in a study of blood T cell repertoires in COVID-19 (dated by TCRdb to 2018 to 2020). Regarding the research as a whole: Samples covering the acute and convalescent phases of COVID-19 were provided by collaborators in the United States, Italy and Spain. The dataset comprised deeply sampled blood TCRbeta repertoires from subjects exposed to, actively infected with, or recovered from COVID-19. The prospective study material was composed of cDNA or gDNA derived from T cells, B-cell-depleted T cells, or PBMCs. The repertoires were released in a freely available public database meant as a resource for research on the immune response to SARS-CoV-2. Where available, HLA class I and class II types were taken from metadata supplied by the sample provider and were not determined by assay-based typing. A de-identified subject ID, COVID-19 status, age in years and sex were almost always included in the sample metadata. The samples were drawn from two sources: the first 160 participants of the ongoing ImmuneRACE study, and fewer than 1,500 subjects contributed by 6 global collaborators. What the work shows at the level of the full study, not this receptor alone: The quantity of clinical and demographic metadata differed by source and by participant and was supplied without curation.

Measured from the cysteine to the phenylalanine, the CDR3 is 13 residues long. Only CDR3 DNA is held: 39 bases, read in frame from base 1. Relative to germline, V is 2 bases shorter and J is 3 bases shorter, with 8 bases between their ends. Reading the germline V gene (reference sequence) gives CDR1 PRHDT and CDR2 FYEKMQ. In the case of this clone: Its antigen is still unknown. Base quality data are lacking; no much larger clone is found one base away.

Enrolling through a virtual design, the prospective study's participants ranged in age from roughly 18 to 90 years and lived across roughly 23 United States geographic areas. In the prospective study, participants were assigned to cohorts based on the clinical history participants reported in a screening survey and a study questionnaire. For ImmuneRACE Cohort 3, a participant was defined as recovered based on two consecutive negative NP/OP PCR tests, clearance by a healthcare professional, or resolution of symptoms. Each participant in the prospective study had whole blood, serum and a nasopharyngeal or oropharyngeal swab collected by mobile phlebotomists. Additional blood draws and questionnaires over an approximately two-month period could optionally be provided by prospective study participants. Before DNA extraction, prospective study blood samples were shipped either frozen or at room temperature.

The immunoSEQ Assay, a bias-controlled multiplex PCR, was used to amplify TCRbeta CDR3 regions from genomic DNA. As for the authors' bioinformatics: Nucleated cell counts per sample were estimated from amplification of reference gene primers within the assay. To quantify the absolute abundance of each unique TCRbeta CDR3 rearrangement, sequence reads were collapsed and filtered. For each sample, productive Simpson clonality was calculated as the square root of Simpson's diversity index across productive rearrangements. Here the immuneACCESS table is served through TCRdb, limited to in-frame sequences with V and J called. Missing clones are a known gap in these copies; in checked studies unresolved V genes cover under half, and the rest lacks a known reason. The DNA was the basis for D and trimming; V, J and clone size are from that table. A total of around 240,000 clones appear in this sample, 80% to 90% of them only once. Jointly, the top ten make up approximately 2% of the sample.

This clonotype originated in a woman in her forties or fifties who had recovered from COVID-19. The sample comprised PBMCs or T cells enriched from blood (not recorded which). The chain was built from TRBV13 and TRBJ2-7, with no D gene named confidently. The CDR3 loop reads CASSLSSVYEQYF. Here is the DNA: TGTGCCAGCAGCTTAAGCTCTGTCTACGAGCAGTACTTC.